This T cell receptor (beta chain) was obtained from a study of T cells after yellow fever vaccination. General study results and limits: A small share of clonotypes appeared in both CD4 and CD8 compartments.

This clonotype has a handful of counts. What it binds is not known. By 5'RACE template switching, TCR cDNA was produced, with a universal primer site and UMIs added in the process. TCRdb passed the 5' RACE reads through MiXCR, listing each CDR3 protein once. The data hold under 550,000 distinct CDR3 sequences, with around a fifth observed a single time. This clonotype originated in a man younger than 35 who received the YFV17D yellow fever vaccine. The specimen comprised PBMCs, sampled roughly 20 days after the first yellow fever vaccination.

The DNA for the CDR3 is TGCGCCAGCAGCTTGTTATCTGGCGGGCCAGATACGCAGTATTTT. It encodes CASSLLSGGPDTQYF. The chain joins TRBV5-1 to TRBJ2-3, with a tentative D call TRBD2 (5 bases). Trimming stripped 1 base from V and 4 bases from J, with 13 bases between. This CDR3 spans 15 amino acids. The V gene's germline CDR1 is SGHRS and CDR2 YFSETQ.